These 17 T cell receptor beta chains share one sample of origin, sequenced in a study of T cell responses to AZD1222 COVID-19 vaccine. The assay was immunoSEQ multiplex PCR, and TCRdb's table has in-frame clones only and misses some. The data contain fewer than 75,000 clones, just over 90% of them seen just once; the ten biggest clones take up roughly 6.7%. This sample comprised peripheral blood, obtained 28 days after the second dose of the MenACWY control vaccine. The receptor set was obtained from an adult who received the MenACWY meningococcal vaccine as a control.

The J gene is TRBJ1-5, the V gene TRBV6-2 or TRBV6-3; a possible D gene is TRBD1 (6 bases). In germline, CDR1 is MNHEY, CDR2 SVGEGT. This CDR3 spans 15 amino acids. V was clipped by 6 bases and J by 0 bases, with 12 bases between them. The chain's CDR3 is CASSLQGNSNQPQHF. The CDR3 DNA follows: TGTGCCAGCAGCCTACAGGGAAATAGCAATCAGCCCCAGCATTTT.

This clone occurred a few times. The genes are TRBV6-2 or TRBV6-3 and TRBJ1-1; D perhaps matches TRBD1 (5 bases). Trimming shortened V by 1 base and J by 5 bases, and 11 bases separated the two germline ends. In germline, CDR1 is MNHEY, CDR2 SVGEGT. This CDR3 has 14 residues. The DNA of the CDR3 is TGTGCCAGCAGTTACTGGGGGTCCGGTACTGAAGCTTTCTTT. It is translated as CASSYWGSGTEAFF.

The chain carries TRBV5-1 and TRBJ1-1; D call uncertain. Germline V gene lookup returns CDR1 SGHRS and CDR2 YFSETQ. This CDR3 spans 14 amino acids. The ends were cut back, 5 bases at V and 1 base at J, with 12 bases in the middle. The CDR3 coding sequence is TGCGCCAGCAGGGCGCTCGGATCGAACACTGAAGCTTTCTTT. It translates to CASRALGSNTEAFF.

In DNA form, the CDR3 reads TGTGCCAGCAGTGCCTACCGACAGGGGGCTGAGACCCAGTACTTC. This encodes CASSAYRQGAETQYF. The rearrangement links TRBV25-1 to TRBJ2-5, with 10 bases that match TRBD1. CDR3 length equals 15 residues. V lost 4 bases and J lost 5; bases outside the gene matches: 7. The germline gives CDR1 MGHDK, CDR2 SYGVNS.

The CDR3 loop is CASSPGTGVEQYF. For the CDR3, the DNA is TGTGCCAGTAGTCCAGGGACAGGGGTTGAGCAGTACTTC. The rearrangement joins TRBV19 to TRBJ2-7; 10 nucleotides match TRBD1. CDR1 LNHDA and CDR2 SQIVND come from the germline V gene (reference sequence). The ends lost 5 bases at V and 7 bases at J; junction bases unmatched: 5. The CDR3 length is 13 residues.

This chain connects TRBV30 to TRBJ1-3, with unresolved D. With 5 bases removed from V and 0 bases from J, the gap between germline ends came to 5 bases. The CDR3 covers 12 residues. CDR1 GTSNPN and CDR2 SVGIG come from the germline V gene (reference sequence). CDR3 residues: CAWGYSGNTIYF. In DNA, the CDR3 is TGTGCCTGGGGGTACTCTGGAAACACCATATATTTT.

Written as DNA, the CDR3 is TGTGCCAGCAGCTTTCAACGTCTCAGAGGCTACACCTTC. Residues: CASSFQRLRGYTF. The gene calls are TRBV11-2 and TRBJ1-2, with D hard to call. CDR3 length: 13 amino acids. The V end lost 3 bases, the J end lost 8 bases, and 13 bases lay between the germline ends. From germline, CDR1 is SGHAT and CDR2 FQNNGV.

The chain employs TRBV6-5 and TRBJ1-1, with D perhaps matching TRBD1 (6 bases). Germline V gives CDR1 MNHEY, CDR2 SVGAGI. This CDR3 region has 14 residues. Trimming stripped 2 bases from V and 7 bases from J, with 14 bases between. This CDR3 reads CASSYRGAGNEAFF. The DNA of the CDR3 is TGTGCCAGCAGTTACCGGGGGGCCGGGAATGAAGCTTTCTTT.

This clone was seen only a few times. This rearrangement joins TRBV4-1 to TRBJ2-7, with 10 bases aligning to TRBD2. This CDR3 spans 16 amino acids. Germline V gene sequence: CDR1 MGHRA, CDR2 YSYEKL. V trimming: 0 bases; J trimming: 3 bases; junction bases outside the gene matches: 5. Here the CDR3 DNA reads TGCGCCAGCAGCCAAGATCTATGGACTAGCGGCTACGAGCAGTACTTC. Amino acids: CASSQDLWTSGYEQYF.

The V and J genes are TRBV29-1 and TRBJ2-1; tentative D call: TRBD1 (5 bases). Germline loops: CDR1 SQVTM, CDR2 ANQGSEA. The CDR3 loop spans 11 amino acids. Trimming left V 7 bases short and J 5 bases short, with 9 bases between. The CDR3 region is CSAGQDNEQFF. DNA for the CDR3: TGCAGCGCCGGACAAGACAATGAGCAGTTCTTC.

The chain recombines TRBV6-5 with TRBJ2-3, with unresolved D. Germline lookup yields CDR1 MNHEY and CDR2 SVGAGI. The V end lost 3 bases, the J end lost 0 bases, and 10 bases lay between the germline ends. The CDR3 consists of 15 residues. The CDR3 sequence: CASSYDNPSTDTQYF. The CDR3 region has the DNA TGTGCCAGCAGTTATGACAACCCGAGCACAGATACGCAGTATTTT.

The V gene is TRBV2, the J gene TRBJ2-6; the D call may be TRBD1 or TRBD2 (6 bases each). The CDR3 sequence is 16 residues long. V lost 6 bases and J 0 bases, leaving 12 bases between the germline ends. Germline V gives CDR1 SNHLY, CDR2 FYNNEI. This chain's CDR3 is CASRGGLSSGANVLTF. In nucleotides, the CDR3 is TGTGCCAGCAGAGGGGGACTCAGCTCTGGGGCCAACGTCCTGACTTTC.

J is TRBJ1-5 and V is TRBV30; no reliable D call. The CDR3 has 13 residues. The V gene lost 1 base and the J gene lost 3 bases, with 7 bases spanning the gap. Germline CDR1 GTSNPN, CDR2 SVGIG (reference sequence). Written as DNA, the CDR3 is TGTGCCTGGAGTGGCGGGGTCAATCAGCCCCAGCATTTT. Protein product: CAWSGGVNQPQHF.

This clone showed up just once. The chain has TRBV3-1 (or the pseudogene TRBV3-2) and TRBJ2-7; D gene unclear. This CDR3 is built from 17 residues. Germline CDR1 is LGHDT and CDR2 is YNNKEL (reference sequence). Between the trimmed V and J ends, which lost 0 bases and 0 bases, there was a span of 15 bases. This CDR3 is CASSQDVRAVRSYEQYF. The CDR3, as DNA: TGTGCCAGCAGCCAAGATGTAAGGGCAGTTCGCTCCTACGAGCAGTACTTC.

The V and J genes are TRBV11-2 and TRBJ2-7; D is perhaps TRBD2 (6 bases). Germline-derived CDR1 and CDR2 are SGHAT and FQNNGV. The CDR3 runs to 14 residues. Trimming shortened V by 2 bases and J by 4 bases, and 12 bases separated the two germline ends. The CDR3 nucleotides are TGTGCCAGCAGCTTAAGCGATGGGGGGTACGAGCAGTACTTC. Translation gives CASSLSDGGYEQYF.

The chain is built from TRBV3-1 (or the pseudogene TRBV3-2) and TRBJ1-3; D call uncertain. The V gene's germline CDR1 is LGHDT and CDR2 YNNKEL (reference sequence). The CDR3 extends over 14 amino acids. Trimming took 1 base from V and 8 from J, leaving 12 bases between them. The CDR3 protein is CASSQVAEGDTIYF. The CDR3 bases are TGTGCCAGCAGCCAAGTGGCAGAAGGTGACACCATATATTTT.

The chain's CDR3 is CASSTLGYQPQHF. CDR3 nucleotides: TGTGCCAGTAGTACTCTGGGGTATCAGCCCCAGCATTTT. V and J are TRBV19 and TRBJ1-5; D not certain. Germline values: CDR1 LNHDA, CDR2 SQIVND (reference sequence). The CDR3 contains 13 residues. V gave up 4 bases and J gave up 5 bases, with 9 bases separating them. Combining the CDR3 with reference TRBV19 and TRBJ1-5 gives the whole variable domain DGGITQSPKYLFRKEGQNVTLSCEQNLNHDAMYWYRQDPGQGLRLIYYSQIVNDFQKGDIAEGYSVSREKKESFPLTVTSAQKNPTAFYLCASSTLGYQPQHFGDGTRLSIL.